The 5 T cell receptor beta chains below were found in one sample sequenced in a study of cytomegalovirus exposure and HLA in healthy donors. The PCR used 60 Vbeta and 13 Jbeta primers. The data were produced by immunoSEQ multiplex PCR, yet TCRdb's version contains in-frame clones alone and is incomplete. The sample shows 180,000 or so clones, approximately 80% of them seen only once. Sequenced sample: PBMCs. The receptors stem from a female donor in good health and CMV-seronegative.

This chain links TRBV7-3 with TRBJ1-1; D is undetermined. This CDR3 comprises 15 residues. The germline V and J ends were trimmed by 5 bases and 1 base, with 14 bases remaining between them. In germline, CDR1 is SGHTA, CDR2 FQGTGA. The DNA for the CDR3 is TGTGCCAGCAGCCTCCGCGGGGAGCGGAACACTGAAGCTTTCTTT. It yields the protein CASSLRGERNTEAFF.

The rearrangement links TRBV4-1 to TRBJ2-2, with 8 bases that match TRBD2. The CDR3 totals 15 residues. V trimming: 1 base; J trimming: 6 bases; junction bases outside the gene matches: 4. Germline assignment: CDR1 MGHRA and CDR2 YSYEKL. The CDR3 coding sequence is TGCGCCAGCAGCCAAGGAAGGCGGGGGGCCGGGGAGCTGTTTTTT. It specifies CASSQGRRGAGELFF.

This chain joins TRBV7-2 and TRBJ2-5; a weak D match, TRBD2 (6 bases). The CDR3 runs 14 residues. From germline, CDR1 is SGHTA and CDR2 FQGNSA. The ends were cut back, 5 bases at V and 1 base at J, with 11 bases in the middle. The DNA for the CDR3 is TGTGCCAGCAGCCAAAATAGCGGCCAAGAGACCCAGTACTTC. Residues: CASSQNSGQETQYF.

This clone was seen only a few times. This chain connects TRBV11-2 to TRBJ2-4; D possibly corresponds to TRBD1 (5 bases). The length of the CDR3 is 15 residues. Germline V gene data show CDR1 as SGHAT and CDR2 as FQNNGV. Trimming pared 5 bases from V and 4 bases from J, leaving 15 bases between. The CDR3: CASSLRALGKNIQYF. In nucleotides, the CDR3 is TGTGCCAGCAGCCTCAGGGCCCTTGGGAAAAACATTCAGTACTTC.

About this clone: The germline gene is not matched at one end of the junction; a read error may be the cause. The chain has TRBV30 and TRBJ2-6; D is possibly TRBD1 (5 bases). There are 13 residues in the CDR3. Germline CDR1 is GTSNPN and CDR2 is SVGIG (reference sequence). The CDR3 loop reads CASVHSGANGLTF. In DNA, the CDR3 is TGTGCCTCCGTCCACTCTGGGGCCAACGGCCTGACTTTC. Filled out from reference TRBV30 and TRBJ2-6, the complete variable domain reads SQTIHQWPATLVQPVGSPLSLECTVEGTSNPNLYWYRQAAGRGLQLLFYSVGIGQISSEVPQNLSASRPQDRQFILSSKKLLLSDSGFYLCASVHSGANGLTFGAGSRLTVL.